This T cell receptor (beta chain) was documented in a study of blood T cell repertoires in COVID-19. At the level of the study: Both acute and convalescent COVID-19 samples were obtained from the United States, Italy and Spain. Sources were T cells, B-cell-depleted T cells, or PBMCs; the material itself was cDNA or gDNA.

CDR3 length equals 13 residues. V lost 5 bases and J 3 bases, leaving 7 bases between the germline ends. Germline V gives CDR1 SEHNR, CDR2 FQNEAQ (reference sequence). Assay: immunoSEQ multiplex PCR; the TCRdb copy retains only in-frame clones and omits some. The sample shows over 110,000 clones, around 76% of them seen only once. The sequencing input was peripheral blood. V gene TRBV7-9 combines with J gene TRBJ2-2; the D is unclear. The sequence derives from a man at least 80 years old with acute or convalescent COVID-19. The chain's CDR3 is CASSAQYTGELFF. The CDR3 nucleotides read TGTGCCAGCAGCGCCCAGTACACCGGGGAGCTGTTTTTT.